The rows below give T cell receptor beta chains drawn from one sample of a study of blood T cell repertoires in COVID-19. Data came from immunoSEQ multiplex PCR; TCRdb stores just in-frame clones and leaves some out. The table shows some 93,000 clones, with roughly 85% occurring only once. Material: peripheral blood. Receptors originate from a man in his sixties with acute or convalescent COVID-19. The CDR3 runs from the conserved cysteine through the conserved F or W. A D gene is named only where the DNA matches it firmly. Clone size is not always given. Where it is, it says once, few, many or a class for expanded clones.

j_call v_call clone_size d_call cdr3_aa cdr3_nt
TRBJ1-6 TRBV7-2 few NA CASSPGHERLSPLHF TGTGCCAGCAGCCCAGGACACGAACGGCTTTCACCCCTCCACTTT
TRBJ1-4 TRBV18 NA TRBD1 CASSWDSGEKLFF TGTGCCAGCTCATGGGACAGCGGAGAAAAACTGTTTTTT
TRBJ2-3 TRBV11-1 NA NA CASSDRTGTDTQYF TGTGCCAGCAGCGATCGAACAGGGACGGATACGCAGTATTTT
TRBJ1-6 TRBV2 NA NA CASSVQAGLNSPLHF TGTGCCAGCAGTGTACAGGCAGGGCTTAATTCACCCCTCCACTTT
TRBJ2-5 TRBV4-3 NA TRBD1 CASSQEGQAWETQYF TGCGCCAGCAGCCAGGAGGGACAGGCCTGGGAGACCCAGTACTTC
TRBJ1-2 TRBV3-1/TRBV3-2 NA NA CASTGLYGYTF TGTGCCAGCACCGGTCTCTATGGCTACACCTTC
TRBJ2-7 TRBV5-4 few TRBD1 CASSRGAGTANYEQYF TGTGCCAGCAGCCGCGGAGCCGGGACAGCGAACTACGAGCAGTACTTC
TRBJ2-7 TRBV19 NA TRBD1 CASSISQGVYEQYF TGTGCCAGTAGTATTTCCCAGGGGGTCTACGAGCAGTACTTC
TRBJ1-6 TRBV7-3 few NA CASSLVSNSPLHF TGTGCCAGCAGCTTAGTATCTAATTCACCCCTCCACTTT
TRBJ1-1 TRBV27 NA TRBD1 CASSPTGMNTEAFF TGTGCCAGCAGTCCGACAGGGATGAACACTGAAGCTTTCTTT
TRBJ1-2 TRBV7-8 NA NA CASSLGRGTYGYTF TGTGCCAGCAGCTTAGGAAGGGGGACCTATGGCTACACCTTC
TRBJ2-7 TRBV7-2 NA NA CASSYQRWAGYPYEQYF TGTGCCAGCAGCTACCAACGATGGGCAGGGTATCCCTACGAGCAGTACTTC
TRBJ1-1 TRBV19 few TRBD1 CASSIVSGGWTEAFF TGTGCCAGTAGTATCGTTTCAGGGGGCTGGACTGAAGCTTTCTTT